A selection of T cell receptor beta chains follows, all from one sample in a study of shared clonotypes between healthy human individuals. Profiling relied on immunoSEQ multiplex PCR, and the TCRdb table lists in-frame clones only, not all of them. The data show 2 million to 2.5 million clones, around 96% seen once. The material sequenced was naive CD8+ T cells sorted from blood. These receptors were collected from a man in his late teens or twenties in good health. Both conserved end residues are part of each CDR3. The listing skips clone size in some rows; elsewhere it reads once, few, many or a size class.

>once|TRBV12-1
CASKAFTRDRANYGYTF
>once|TRBV5-4
CASSSDDRYEQYF
>.|TRBV13
CASSSLAGRWTGELFF
>.|TRBV5-4
CASSLETGTPPYEQYF
>.|TRBV25-1
CASLNGGCSYEQYF
>.|TRBV11-2
CASSFGWVGYQETQYF
>.|TRBV5-1
CASSLGQGYYEQYF
>.|TRBV4-1
CASSQEVRAGQPQHF
>.|TRBV19
CASRERQGNYNSPLHF
>.|TRBV7-9
CASSLALTGARRGVTEAFF
>.|TRBV7-2
CASSPGQGARGSPLHF
>.|TRBV11-2
CASSPVGTSGSNQETQYF
>.|TRBV5-1
CASSLLAGGWNEQFF
>.|TRBV7-9
CASSLPEQGDSYNEQFF
>.|TRBV2
CALYGSVEIVNYGYTF
>.|TRBV5-4
CASSLLNTEAFF
>.|TRBV10-1
CASSGTGKETQYF
>.|TRBV2
CASSGVGGTYGDTQYF
>.|TRBV5-6
CASSLAQGFYEQYF
>.|TRBV13
CASSLAGDEQFF
>.|TRBV21-1
CASSKRSGGVSYEQYF
>.|TRBV9
CASSVWGSGAGTDTQYF
>.|TRBV6-4
CASRRTVTDTQYF
>.|TRBV19
CASSKGQGPYEKLFF
>.|TRBV7-3
CASSPSSSYEQYF
>.|TRBV4-1
CASSQGTGTNSPLHF
>.|TRBV6-1
CASSGATSSRETQYF
>.|TRBV7-2
CASSFFGVANTEAFF
>.|TRBV4-1
CASRPSGSTDTQYF
>.|TRBV4-2
CASSQDWLAHPIDTQYF
>.|TRBV19
CASTGRWGYTF
>.|TRBV9
CASSVGGGDEQFF
>.|TRBV5-5
CASSLYPRSTDTQYF
>.|TRBV6-1
CASSEGGWSPPKDEQYF
>once|TRBV9
CASSVEGSGTNTGELFF
>.|TRBV10-2
CASKGTGYQPQHF
>.|TRBV4-1
CASSQRLAGGGYEQYF
>.|TRBV4-3
CASSQERQGRRYEQFF
>.|TRBV27
CASSLTSGLAAPEQYF
>.|TRBV5-6
CASSSMTGTYEQYF
>.|TRBV27
CASSVTGGGHNEQFF
>.|TRBV27
CASSVGTSGKNNEQFF
>.|TRBV27
CASSLRGQSYEQYF
>.|TRBV15
CATSREVAGSYTDTQYF
>.|TRBV10-1
CASSADRESETQYF
>.|TRBV28
CASSLAKSLYGYTF
>once|TRBV4-1
CASSQGSFATGAYEQYF
>.|TRBV25-1
CASSEYNGETQYF
>.|TRBV14
CATLPWGADTEAFF
>.|TRBV2
CASSHPRDTGNTEAFF
>.|TRBV2
CAREGGDYNEQFF
>.|TRBV10-3
CAISIQLVSGTDTQYF
>.|TRBV7-9
CASSRRDRVNSPLHF
>.|TRBV14
CASSQDWRSSYNEQFF
>.|TRBV9
CASSVPTSGENTGELFF
>.|TRBV9
CASSVEASRETQYF
>.|TRBV6-1
CASSDDVGAYEQYF